These 29 T cell receptor beta chains originate from one sample sequenced in a study of early T cells in non-severe SARS-CoV-2 infection. In TCRdb, the 5' RACE reads were re-called with MiXCR into one record per CDR3 protein. The profile shows approximately 110,000 distinct CDR3 sequences, 15% of them singletons. Sequences were obtained from whole blood. These receptors were taken from an adult who was a healthcare worker with PCR-confirmed SARS-CoV-2 infection or an uninfected control (not recorded which).

In its sample, this clonotype was seen a few times. The rearrangement joins TRBV10-1 to TRBJ1-5; D possibly corresponds to TRBD1 (5 bases). The V end was cut by 4 bases, the J end by 0 bases, with 10 bases between. Germline lookup yields CDR1 WNHNN and CDR2 SYGVQD (reference sequence). This CDR3 comprises 15 residues. The CDR3 DNA reads TGCGCCAGCAGTGGGACGAGGGGTAGCAATCAGCCCCAGCATTTT. Translating gives CASSGTRGSNQPQHF.

V is TRBV3-1 and J is TRBJ2-7, with D unclear. The V gene's germline CDR1 is LGHDT and CDR2 YNNKEL (reference sequence). With 0 bases removed from V and 1 base from J, the gap between germline ends came to 13 bases. This CDR3 region has 16 residues. CDR3 in amino acids: CASSQDLPGLSYEQYF. The CDR3 DNA reads TGTGCCAGCAGCCAAGATCTCCCAGGCCTTTCCTACGAGCAGTACTTC.

This clonotype turned up a few times. V is TRBV6-1 and J is TRBJ1-1; no reliable D call. Per the germline V gene, CDR1 is MNHNS and CDR2 is SASEGT. The CDR3 loop spans 16 amino acids. The V and J ends lost 3 bases and 7 bases respectively, with 21 bases between them. CDR3 sequence reads: CASSESYTIGFDEAFF. The CDR3 nucleotides are TGTGCCAGCAGTGAGAGCTACACCATCGGGTTCGATGAAGCTTTCTTT.

The sample holds a few counts of this clonotype. J is TRBJ1-1 and V is TRBV27, with 10 nucleotides matching TRBD1. Germline V gene lookup returns CDR1 MNHEY and CDR2 SMNVEV (reference sequence). The CDR3 totals 14 residues. Unmatched junction bases numbered 6, after V lost 6 bases and J lost 5 bases. In nucleotides, the CDR3 is TGTGCCAGCAGGAGACAGGGGGCAGGTACTGAAGCTTTCTTT. It translates to CASRRQGAGTEAFF.

In the case of this clonotype: One end of the junction is discordant with germline, which a read error may explain. This chain connects TRBV7-2 to TRBJ2-1, with D tentatively TRBD1 (5 bases). In germline, CDR1 is SGHTA, CDR2 FQGNSA. The CDR3 is made up of 13 amino acids. The CDR3 DNA sequence: TGTGCCAGCAGCTTACGGGTTGACAGACCTTCGCTCTTC. It encodes CASSLRVDRPSLF.

V is TRBV30 and J is TRBJ2-4; TRBD1 might be the D (5 bases). V was trimmed by 3 bases and J by 1 base, leaving 13 bases between them. CDR1 GTSNPN and CDR2 SVGIG come from the germline V gene (reference sequence). There are 15 residues in the CDR3. CDR3 amino acids: CAWRTDRKAKNIQYF. CDR3 DNA sequence: TGTGCCTGGAGAACCGACAGAAAGGCCAAAAACATTCAGTACTTC.

Comment on this clonotype: A much more abundant neighbour one base away suggests this may be a read error. The V gene is TRBV15, the J gene TRBJ2-3; the D gene is possibly TRBD2 (6 bases). CDR1 is LNHNV, CDR2 YYDKDF, per germline (reference sequence). The CDR3 covers 14 residues. V dropped 7 bases and J dropped 0 bases, with 11 bases sitting between them. The CDR3 is CATTRGTSTDTQYF. The CDR3 DNA follows: TGTGCCACCACACGCGGGACTAGCACAGATACGCAGTATTTT.

This clonotype was observed a few times. The rearrangement links TRBV20-1 to TRBJ2-2; 8 bases are a match to TRBD1. Germline V CDR1 and CDR2: DFQATT, SNEGSKA (reference sequence). Trimming cost V 3 bases and J 3 bases; bases outside gene matches: 6. This CDR3 has 15 residues. The CDR3 loop reads CSASPGGVHTGELFF. The CDR3 DNA reads as TGCAGTGCTAGCCCAGGGGGCGTCCACACCGGGGAGCTGTTTTTT.

In its sample, this clonotype was seen a few times. The rearrangement links TRBV12-3 or TRBV12-4 to TRBJ2-3, with 9 bases fitting TRBD2. The CDR3 consists of 15 residues. With V trimmed by 2 bases and J by 3 bases, 3 bases remained unmatched. The CDR3 loop is CASSLIGLATDTQYF. In nucleotides, the CDR3 is TGTGCCAGCAGTTTAATAGGACTAGCGACAGATACGCAGTATTTT.

This clonotype is a singleton in its sample. The chain links TRBV29-1 to TRBJ2-7, with 9 positions matching TRBD1. Per the germline V gene, CDR1 is SQVTM and CDR2 is ANQGSEA. V was pared by 7 bases and J by 4 bases, with 8 bases of the junction left unmatched. The CDR3 totals 13 residues. The chain's CDR3 is CSALDRGLYEQYF. The CDR3 coding sequence is TGCAGCGCCTTGGACAGGGGTTTGTACGAGCAGTACTTC.

The rearrangement links TRBV20-1 to TRBJ2-7; D not resolved. Trimming left V 3 bases short and J 1 base short, with 1 base between. Germline lookup yields CDR1 DFQATT and CDR2 SNEGSKA (reference sequence). This CDR3 is 10 amino acids long. The CDR3 is CSARSYEQYF. CDR3 nucleotide sequence: TGCAGTGCTAGGTCCTACGAGCAGTACTTC.

The V gene is TRBV6-2 or TRBV6-3, the J gene TRBJ2-7; the D is unclear. CDR1 is MNHEY and CDR2 is SVGEGT in the germline V gene. The CDR3 length is 16 residues. The ends were cut back, 0 bases at V and 3 bases at J, with 15 bases in the middle. The CDR3 loop reads CASSYSKGRVDYEQYF. DNA of the CDR3: TGTGCCAGCAGTTACTCGAAGGGCCGGGTAGACTACGAGCAGTACTTC.

This clonotype was observed a few times. This chain joins TRBV18 and TRBJ1-1, with a possible D match to TRBD1 (5 bases). The germline gives CDR1 KGHSH, CDR2 LQKENI. The CDR3 loop spans 14 amino acids. Trimming removed 3 bases at V and 4 bases at J, with 12 bases between. CDR3 bases: TGTGCCAGCTCACCTTCAGGGTCTTTCACTGAAGCTTTCTTT. Translated, it gives CASSPSGSFTEAFF.

The rearrangement uses TRBV13 and TRBJ2-3, with TRBD2 identical over 12 bases. The CDR3 spans 16 residues. Germline V gene sequence: CDR1 PRHDT, CDR2 FYEKMQ (reference sequence). With 5 bases clipped from V and 6 bases from J, the junction kept 9 bases outside the gene matches. CDR3: CASSASSGGAMDTQYF. CDR3 in DNA: TGTGCCAGCAGCGCATCTAGCGGGGGGGCTATGGATACGCAGTATTTT.

This clonotype was seen ten or more times. This chain joins TRBV5-1 and TRBJ1-6; D unclear. CDR3 length: 13 amino acids. V shed 0 bases and J shed 10 bases, with 8 bases lying between them. Germline V gene lookup returns CDR1 SGHRS and CDR2 YFSETQ. This CDR3 reads CASSLDGRSPLHF. The CDR3 region has the DNA TGCGCCAGCAGCTTGGATGGGCGGTCACCCCTCCACTTT.

This clonotype turned up a few times. V usage is TRBV4-1 and J usage is TRBJ1-5; 11 bases match TRBD1. The J segment lost 6 bases and the V segment lost 5 bases, leaving 9 bases of the junction unmatched. The germline V gene encodes CDR1 MGHRA and CDR2 YSYEKL. CDR3 length: 16 residues. CDR3 sequence: CASSLGQGAIGQPQHF. CDR3 nucleotides: TGCGCCAGCAGCTTAGGACAGGGGGCTATCGGTCAGCCCCAGCATTTT.

This clonotype was observed many times. This sequence joins TRBV15 and TRBJ1-1; TRBD1 matches at 10 bases. CDR3 length: 14 amino acids. V lost 6 bases to trimming and J lost 6 bases; unmatched junction nucleotides: 7. The germline V gene encodes CDR1 LNHNV and CDR2 YYDKDF (reference sequence). The CDR3: CATRRTGGRSEAFF. The CDR3 bases are TGTGCCACCAGACGGACAGGGGGAAGGTCTGAAGCTTTCTTT.

The genes are TRBV12-3 or TRBV12-4 and TRBJ2-3, with D perhaps matching TRBD2 (6 bases). The CDR3 is 15 amino acids. V was trimmed by 7 bases and J by 4 bases, leaving 18 bases between them. CDR3 residues: CASNSAGGSSDTQYF. CDR3 nucleotide sequence: TGTGCCAGCAATTCTGCCGGGGGTTCCTCAGATACGCAGTATTTT.

This chain links TRBV30 with TRBJ2-7, with D possibly being TRBD1 (5 bases). Germline assignment: CDR1 GTSNPN and CDR2 SVGIG (reference sequence). The CDR3 totals 13 residues. V was cut by 3 bases and J by 6 bases, with 15 bases left in between. The CDR3: CAWSPQGYGEQYF. The CDR3 DNA reads TGTGCCTGGAGCCCGCAGGGATATGGCGAGCAGTACTTC.

The chain couples TRBV13 to TRBJ1-3; no clear D. V lost 2 bases, J lost 0 bases, and 11 bases lay in between. Germline loops: CDR1 PRHDT, CDR2 FYEKMQ (reference sequence). The CDR3 totals 16 residues. The CDR3 DNA reads as TGTGCCAGCAGCTTACTTACCCAGACCTCTGGAAACACCATATATTTT. Its protein product is CASSLLTQTSGNTIYF.

The chain combines TRBV7-8 with TRBJ1-6; D perhaps matches TRBD1 (5 bases). The CDR3 consists of 16 residues. Trimming cost V 5 bases and J 0 bases, with 11 bases left between them. Germline V gene sequence: CDR1 SGHVS, CDR2 FQNEAQ. The CDR3 DNA sequence: TGTGCCAGCAGCGCCCCCGGGGGCTCCTATAATTCACCCCTCCACTTT. Translated, it gives CASSAPGGSYNSPLHF.

V gene TRBV7-9 combines with J gene TRBJ2-5; 7 bases are shared with TRBD2. The germline CDR1 and CDR2 sequences are SEHNR and FQNEAQ (reference sequence). V gave up 6 bases and J gave up 4 bases; unmatched junction bases: 8. The CDR3 is made up of 14 amino acids. CDR3 region: CASSLSGAGETQYF. The CDR3, as DNA: TGTGCCAGCAGTTTGAGCGGGGCTGGAGAGACCCAGTACTTC.

This clonotype turned up a few times. This chain joins TRBV5-8 and TRBJ2-7, with D perhaps TRBD1 or TRBD2 (5 bases each). In germline, CDR1 is SGHTS, CDR2 YDEGEE. Trimming took off 2 bases at V and 2 bases at J, with 17 bases between the two ends. The length of the CDR3 is 16 residues. The CDR3 is CASSLTPGQLTYEQYF. DNA of the CDR3: TGTGCCAGCAGCTTAACCCCGGGGCAACTAACCTACGAGCAGTACTTC.

As concerns this clonotype: A read error is possible here, since a much larger clone lies one base away. The conserved closing phenylalanine or tryptophan is absent in this CDR3, likely reflecting a read error. The rearrangement links TRBV28 to TRBJ2-3; D not resolved. V lost 5 bases to trimming and J lost 1 base, with 10 bases between them. The CDR3 loop spans 14 amino acids. CDR1 and CDR2 from the germline V gene are MDHEN and SYDVKM. CDR3 region: CASSLGTGTDTQYL. In DNA, the CDR3 is TGTGCCAGCAGTCTGGGAACAGGCACAGATACGCAGTATTTA.

The rearrangement links TRBV30 to TRBJ2-5, with D unresolved. V lost 3 bases, J lost 4 bases, and 12 bases lay in between. This CDR3 spans 13 amino acids. From germline, CDR1 is GTSNPN and CDR2 SVGIG (reference sequence). For the CDR3, the DNA is TGTGCCTGGAGGGCCTCCCCCCCAGAGACCCAGTACTTC. Protein sequence: CAWRASPPETQYF.

The chain recombines TRBV9 with TRBJ2-3; TRBD1 or TRBD2 may be the D gene (5 bases each). The CDR3 contains 14 residues. The V and J ends lost 2 bases and 4 bases respectively, with 11 bases between them. The germline gives CDR1 SGDLS, CDR2 YYNGEE. CDR3 coding DNA: TGTGCCAGCAGCGTGCTTTTGGGGGCAGATACGCAGTATTTT. Translation: CASSVLLGADTQYF.

This clonotype was detected many times. CDR3 loop: CASSEVVYWEQFF. Written as DNA, the CDR3 is TGTGCCAGCAGTGAAGTAGTGTACTGGGAGCAGTTCTTC. The chain has TRBV6-1 and TRBJ2-1, with D unclear. Per germline, CDR1 MNHNS and CDR2 SASEGT. V lost 1 base, J lost 10 bases, and 11 bases lay in between. The CDR3 has 13 amino acids.

In its sample, this clonotype was seen a few times. This CDR3 reads CSASSLAGTGELFF. Here the CDR3 DNA reads TGCAGTGCTAGTTCTCTAGCGGGGACCGGGGAGCTGTTTTTT. The gene calls are TRBV20-1 and TRBJ2-2; 9 bases align to TRBD2. Per the germline V gene, CDR1 is DFQATT and CDR2 is SNEGSKA (reference sequence). The CDR3 spans 14 residues. The V and J ends lost 3 bases and 5 bases, in that order; junction bases with no gene match: 4.

This chain joins TRBV7-2 and TRBJ1-2; D not resolved. V lost 5 bases and J lost 0, with 13 bases in between. Per the germline V gene, CDR1 is SGHTA and CDR2 is FQGNSA. The CDR3 runs to 15 residues. CDR3 sequence (DNA): TGTGCCAGCAGCCCGTCAACGGTATCTAACTATGGCTACACCTTC. The encoded protein is CASSPSTVSNYGYTF.